These 14 T cell receptor beta chains originate from one sample sequenced in a study of shared clonotypes between healthy human individuals. Using immunoSEQ multiplex PCR, the repertoire was profiled, and TCRdb retains in-frame clones only, with some absent. The data contain about 2 million clones, approximately 94% of them singletons. The naive CD8 subset, CD45RO-negative cells positively selected for CCR7, excluded terminally differentiated effector memory CD45RA+ cells. The sequencing sample was made of naive CD8+ T cells sorted from blood. The receptors were sampled from a man between 18 and 35 years old in good health.

With respect to this clone: This sample includes further DNA sequences coding for the same CDR3. V is TRBV7-9 and J is TRBJ2-7; perhaps TRBD2 as D (5 bases). The CDR3 is 12 amino acids. Germline V gene lookup returns CDR1 SEHNR and CDR2 FQNEAQ (reference sequence). The ends were cut back, 6 bases at V and 2 bases at J, with 8 bases in the middle. The CDR3 DNA reads as TGTGCCAGCAGTCCGGGGACCTACGAGCAGTACTTC. Translated: CASSPGTYEQYF.

Here the CDR3 reads CASSREGGYGTEAFF. The CDR3 DNA reads as TGTGCCAGCAGCCGAGAGGGGGGCTATGGGACTGAAGCTTTCTTT. The chain uses TRBV11-2 and TRBJ1-1, with D tentatively TRBD1 (6 bases). The CDR3 loop spans 15 amino acids. CDR1 is SGHAT, CDR2 FQNNGV, per germline. Trimming removed 5 bases from V and 5 bases from J, with 18 bases in between.

This sequence joins TRBV11-2 and TRBJ2-2; D not certain. The length of the CDR3 is 11 residues. V lost 7 bases and J 6 bases, leaving 6 bases between the germline ends. Germline V gene data show CDR1 as SGHAT and CDR2 as FQNNGV. The CDR3 DNA is TGTGCCAGCACCCACGCCGGGGAGCTGTTTTTT. The encoded protein is CASTHAGELFF.

This clone was observed a single time. The chain uses TRBV6-1 and TRBJ1-3, with D hard to call. Germline CDR1 reads MNHNS; CDR2 reads SASEGT. The CDR3 has 13 amino acids. V was cut by 3 bases and J by 4 bases, with 7 bases left in between. Here the CDR3 DNA reads TGTGCCAGCAGTGAGGGCCGCGGAAACACCATATATTTT. Translated: CASSEGRGNTIYF.

In regard to this clone: The sample contains more than one DNA sequence encoding this CDR3. The chain joins TRBV9 to TRBJ2-7; a possible D gene is TRBD2 (7 bases). Deletions cut 0 bases from V and 2 bases from J, with 12 bases between. Germline values: CDR1 SGDLS, CDR2 YYNGEE. This CDR3 has 15 amino acids. The CDR3 nucleotides read TGTGCCAGCAGCGTAGGCGGGGGCCTCACCTACGAGCAGTACTTC. Translation: CASSVGGGLTYEQYF.

This clone appeared a single time. The chain employs TRBV27 and TRBJ1-1; no clear D gene. The germline V gene has CDR1 MNHEY and CDR2 SMNVEV (reference sequence). The CDR3 extends over 14 amino acids. V shed 4 bases and J shed 5 bases, with 14 bases lying between them. CDR3 region: CASSSNKGGTEAFF. CDR3 sequence (DNA): TGTGCCAGCAGTTCGAATAAGGGAGGGACTGAAGCTTTCTTT.

V and J are TRBV9 and TRBJ2-2; 9 bases match TRBD1. The CDR3 consists of 16 residues. After removal of 4 bases from V and 5 bases from J, the junction contained 9 bases not matched to a gene. Germline V lookup: CDR1 SGDLS, CDR2 YYNGEE. The DNA for the CDR3 is TGTGCCAGCAGCCCACTACAGGGGGCGGGAACCGGGGAGCTGTTTTTT. Its protein product is CASSPLQGAGTGELFF.

The CDR3 is CASSFQGAGTEAFF. As DNA, the CDR3 is TGTGCCAGCAGTTTTCAGGGGGCGGGGACTGAAGCTTTCTTT. V gene TRBV28 combines with J gene TRBJ1-1, with 8 nucleotides matching TRBD1. Trimming removed 3 bases from V and 5 bases from J; junction bases left unmatched: 5. Germline V CDR1 and CDR2: MDHEN, SYDVKM. The CDR3 covers 14 residues.

The V call is TRBV4-3, the J call TRBJ2-4; 8 positions match TRBD1. The germline V gene encodes CDR1 LGHNA and CDR2 YSLEER. Trimming took 1 base from V and 9 from J; bases not matched to a gene: 11. This CDR3 contains 16 residues. CDR3 nucleotides: TGCGCCAGCAGCCAAGTTCTCGGACAGGGTATAAGCATTCAGTACTTC. This translates into CASSQVLGQGISIQYF.

The chain carries TRBV10-3 and TRBJ1-1; no clear D. Germline values: CDR1 ENHRY, CDR2 SYGVKD. This CDR3 region has 12 residues. V was clipped by 4 bases and J by 1 base, with 4 bases between them. The CDR3 loop is CAISGGNTEAFF. The CDR3 DNA reads TGTGCCATCAGTGGCGGGAACACTGAAGCTTTCTTT.

The rearrangement joins TRBV6-1 to TRBJ1-5; no definite D call. This CDR3 spans 15 amino acids. The V gene lost 1 base and the J gene lost 1 base, with 8 bases spanning the gap. CDR1 and CDR2 (germline): MNHNS, SASEGT. This CDR3 reads CASSEGRVSNQPQHF. CDR3 DNA sequence: TGTGCCAGCAGTGAAGGGAGGGTGAGCAATCAGCCCCAGCATTTT.

The V and J genes are TRBV9 and TRBJ2-3; 14 bases align to TRBD2. The CDR3 has 20 residues. Germline V gene sequence: CDR1 SGDLS, CDR2 YYNGEE. V lost 0 bases and J lost 0; bases outside the gene matches: 9. In DNA form, the CDR3 reads TGTGCCAGCAGCGTAGGGACTAGCGGGGGGTATATGGTAAGCACAGATACGCAGTATTTT. It codes for CASSVGTSGGYMVSTDTQYF.

This clone was found once. This chain uses TRBV21-1 with TRBJ1-1; no DNA check was done on the table's D call, TRBD1. TRBV21-1 is an annotated pseudogene. CDR3 length equals 16 residues. CDR3 in amino acids: CASKSRDRGLNTEAFF. In DNA form, the CDR3 reads TGTGCCAGCAAGTCCCGGGACAGGGGTTTGAACACTGAAGCTTTCTTT.

The chain combines TRBV29-1 with TRBJ2-7, with TRBD2 matching over 7 bases. CDR3 size: 15 residues. The germline gives CDR1 SQVTM, CDR2 ANQGSEA. V lost 4 bases to trimming and J lost 2 bases; unmatched junction nucleotides: 11. CDR3 loop: CSVAGGKGVPYEQYF. CDR3 sequence (DNA): TGCAGCGTTGCCGGGGGGAAAGGGGTTCCCTACGAGCAGTACTTC.